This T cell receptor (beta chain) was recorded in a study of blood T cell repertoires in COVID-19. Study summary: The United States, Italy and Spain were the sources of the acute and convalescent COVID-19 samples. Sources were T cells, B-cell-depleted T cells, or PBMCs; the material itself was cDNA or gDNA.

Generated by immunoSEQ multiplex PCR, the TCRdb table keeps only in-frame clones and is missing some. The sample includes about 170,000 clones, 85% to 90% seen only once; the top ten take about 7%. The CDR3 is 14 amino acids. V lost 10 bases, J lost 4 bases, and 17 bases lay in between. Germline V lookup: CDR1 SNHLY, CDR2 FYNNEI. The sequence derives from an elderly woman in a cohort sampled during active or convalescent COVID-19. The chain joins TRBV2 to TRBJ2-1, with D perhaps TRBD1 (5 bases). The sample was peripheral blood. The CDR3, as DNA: TGTGCCATTCAAGACAGCCTTCTATACAATGAGCAGTTCTTC. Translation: CAIQDSLLYNEQFF.